The clone carrying this T cell receptor (beta chain) was detected many times. The data stem from a study of T cells in Graves' hyperthyroidism and ophthalmopathy. Aged 18 to 65, the patients had hyperthyroidism that was newly diagnosed and had lasted under 2 months. The V end was cut by 10 bases, the J end by 4 bases, with 13 bases between. Germline V gives CDR1 LNHDA, CDR2 SQIVND (reference sequence). This CDR3 comprises 12 residues. From RNA transcripts, TCR beta CDR3 regions were amplified. HTBI primers were employed in a first-round RT-PCR of the TCR CDR3. TCRdb re-derived calls from the multiplex PCR reads in MiXCR, one entry per CDR3 protein. The data contain some 550,000 distinct CDR3 sequences, under 25% of them singletons.

This chain joins TRBV19 and TRBJ1-2; no clear D. This clonotype was obtained from a man aged 18 to 30 with Graves' hyperthyroidism. Sequencing was performed on blood. As DNA, the CDR3 is TGTGCCACCTCGTGGCAGGCCTATGGCTACACCTTC. Amino acid sequence: CATSWQAYGYTF.